This T cell receptor beta chain derives from a study of cytomegalovirus exposure and HLA in healthy donors. Points from the study as a whole: A later analysis linked a missense variant in DCLRE1C to the trimming of TCR beta V and J genes. Rarity marked most TCR sequences, yet some public TCRs occurred in many donors. A highly shared variant cluster was judged a likely technical artifact. Most TCR beta V segments were productive about 87% or about 30% of the time in an earlier analysis.

This clone was counted a single time. Its antigen is still unknown. PCR used 60 Vbeta primers and 13 Jbeta primers. Using immunoSEQ multiplex PCR, the repertoire was profiled, and TCRdb retains in-frame clones only, with some absent. The data show approximately 110,000 clones, around 60% seen once. V lost 3 bases, J lost 4 bases, and 16 bases lay in between. CDR3 length: 16 residues. CDR1 SGHAT and CDR2 FQNNGV come from the germline V gene. The TCR originated in a man younger than 40 in good health and CMV-seropositive. This chain joins TRBV11-2 and TRBJ2-1; weak D call: TRBD2 (5 bases). Sequencing used PBMCs. The CDR3 region is CASSFVDHREYNEQFF. DNA for the CDR3: TGTGCCAGCAGCTTCGTGGATCACCGGGAATACAATGAGCAGTTCTTC.